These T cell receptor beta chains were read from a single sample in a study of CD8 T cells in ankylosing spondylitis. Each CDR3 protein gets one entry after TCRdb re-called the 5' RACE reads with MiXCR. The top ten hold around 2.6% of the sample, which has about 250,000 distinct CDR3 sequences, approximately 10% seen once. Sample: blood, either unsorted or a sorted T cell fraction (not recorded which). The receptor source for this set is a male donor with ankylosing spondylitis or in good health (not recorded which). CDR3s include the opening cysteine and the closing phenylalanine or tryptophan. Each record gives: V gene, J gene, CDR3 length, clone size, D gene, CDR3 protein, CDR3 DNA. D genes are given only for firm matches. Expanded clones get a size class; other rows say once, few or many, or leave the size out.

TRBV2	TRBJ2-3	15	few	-	CASSEFTVGTDTQYF	TGTGCCAGCAGTGAATTTACGGTAGGCACAGATACGCAGTATTTT
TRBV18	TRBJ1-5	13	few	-	CASSAGYNQPQHF	TGTGCCAGCTCAGCTGGATACAATCAGCCCCAGCATTTT
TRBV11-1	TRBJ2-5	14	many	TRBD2	CASSRQREQETQYF	TGTGCCAGCAGCCGCCAGCGGGAGCAAGAGACCCAGTACTTC
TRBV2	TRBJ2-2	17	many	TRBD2	CASSGNGRGYFTGELFF	TGTGCCAGCAGTGGTAACGGGAGGGGATATTTCACCGGGGAGCTGTTTTTT
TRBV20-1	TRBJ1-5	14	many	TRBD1	CSAALGQGGQPQHF	TGCAGTGCCGCCCTCGGACAGGGGGGTCAGCCCCAGCATTTT
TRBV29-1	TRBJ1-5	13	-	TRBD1	CSVRQGGNQPQHF	TGCAGCGTCCGACAGGGTGGCAATCAGCCCCAGCATTTT
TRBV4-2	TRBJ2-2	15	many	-	CASSQEESNTGELFF	TGTGCCAGCAGCCAGGAAGAGTCGAACACCGGGGAGCTGTTTTTT
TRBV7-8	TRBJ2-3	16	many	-	CASTPGPPLFADTQYF	TGTGCCAGCACCCCCGGACCTCCATTGTTTGCCGATACGCAGTATTTT
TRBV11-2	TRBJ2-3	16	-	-	CASRWSGPPSTDTQYF	TGTGCCAGCAGGTGGAGCGGGCCACCTAGCACAGATACGCAGTATTTT
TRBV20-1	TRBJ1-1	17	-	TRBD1	CCADSLRDRGIGTEAFF	TGCTGTGCCGACAGCCTGCGGGACAGGGGGATTGGGACTGAAGCTTTCTTT
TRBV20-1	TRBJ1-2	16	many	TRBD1	CSARNLDRGWLGGYTF	TGCAGTGCTAGGAACCTGGACAGGGGGTGGCTAGGAGGCTACACCTTC
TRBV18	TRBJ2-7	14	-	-	CASSPARVRYEQYF	TGTGCCAGCTCACCTGCCAGGGTCCGCTACGAGCAGTACTTC
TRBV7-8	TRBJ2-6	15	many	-	CASSLSRAGANVLTF	TGTGCCAGCAGCTTAAGCAGGGCTGGGGCCAACGTCCTGACTTTC
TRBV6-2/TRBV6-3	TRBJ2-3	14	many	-	CATKRGALGDTQYF	TGTGCCACCAAACGAGGCGCCCTGGGAGATACGCAGTATTTT
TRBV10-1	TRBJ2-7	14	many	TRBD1	CASSEGQGANEQYF	TGCGCCAGCAGTGAGGGGCAGGGGGCGAACGAGCAGTACTTC
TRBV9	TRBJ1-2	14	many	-	CASSVDWANYGYTF	TGTGCCAGCAGCGTAGATTGGGCGAACTATGGCTACACCTTC
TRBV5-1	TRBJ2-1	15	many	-	CASSSIRSLSNEQFF	TGCGCCAGCAGCTCGATCAGATCCCTTAGTAATGAGCAGTTCTTC
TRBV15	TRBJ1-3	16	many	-	CATSRDLTGAGNTIYF	TGTGCCACCAGCAGAGATCTCACAGGCGCAGGAAACACCATATATTTT
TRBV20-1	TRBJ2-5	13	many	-	CSARGYPEETQYF	TGCAGTGCTAGAGGATACCCGGAAGAGACCCAGTACTTC
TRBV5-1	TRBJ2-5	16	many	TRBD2	CASSPGTSGDQETQYF	TGCGCCAGCAGCCCAGGGACTAGCGGGGACCAAGAGACCCAGTACTTC
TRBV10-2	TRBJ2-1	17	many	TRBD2	CASSYHIAGLSYNEQFF	TGCGCCAGCAGTTACCATATAGCGGGCCTCTCCTACAATGAGCAGTTCTTC
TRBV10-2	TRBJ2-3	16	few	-	CASSESTTNLKDTQYF	TGCGCCAGCAGTGAGTCGACTACCAACCTGAAGGATACGCAGTATTTT
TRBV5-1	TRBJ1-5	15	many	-	CASSLGGVGDQPQHF	TGCGCCAGCAGCTTGGGAGGGGTAGGAGATCAGCCCCAGCATTTT
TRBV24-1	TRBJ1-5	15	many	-	CATSDSGAPNQPQHF	TGTGCCACCAGTGATTCGGGGGCGCCGAATCAGCCCCAGCATTTT
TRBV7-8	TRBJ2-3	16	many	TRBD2	CASSPSLGGAWDTQYF	TGTGCCAGCAGCCCGTCCCTGGGAGGGGCTTGGGATACGCAGTATTTT
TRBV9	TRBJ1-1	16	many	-	CASSAGGLYMNTEAFF	TGTGCCAGCAGCGCTGGAGGGCTTTATATGAACACTGAAGCTTTCTTT
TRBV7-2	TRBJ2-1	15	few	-	CASSSNPSSYNEQFF	TGTGCCAGCTCATCCAACCCGAGCTCCTACAATGAGCAGTTCTTC
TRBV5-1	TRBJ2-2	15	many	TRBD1	CASSSDRTYTGELFF	TGCGCCAGCAGCTCGGACAGGACCTACACCGGGGAGCTGTTTTTT
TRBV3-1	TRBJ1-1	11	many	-	CASSQDTEAFF	TGTGCCAGCAGCCAAGACACTGAAGCTTTCTTT
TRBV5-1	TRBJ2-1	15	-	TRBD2	CASSLVSGGADEQFF	TGCGCCAGCAGCTTGGTTAGCGGGGGGGCAGATGAGCAGTTCTTC
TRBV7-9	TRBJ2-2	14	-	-	CASSLAGGPGELFF	TGTGCCAGCAGCTTAGCTGGGGGCCCCGGGGAGCTGTTTTTT
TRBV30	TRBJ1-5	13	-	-	CAWSSGFNQPQHF	TGTGCCTGGAGTTCAGGGTTCAATCAGCCCCAGCATTTT
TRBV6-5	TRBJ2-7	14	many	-	CASSLIGGAYEQYF	TGTGCCAGCAGTTTGATCGGGGGCGCCTACGAGCAGTACTTC
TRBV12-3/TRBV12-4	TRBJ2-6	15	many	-	CASSLPDSGANVLTF	TGTGCCAGCAGTTTACCGGACTCTGGGGCCAACGTCCTGACTTTC
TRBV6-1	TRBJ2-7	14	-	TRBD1	CASNPSGTGYEQYF	TGTGCCAGCAATCCCTCCGGGACAGGGTACGAGCAGTACTTC
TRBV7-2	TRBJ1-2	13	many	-	CASSLGLDYGYTF	TGTGCCAGCAGCTTGGGGCTTGACTATGGCTACACCTTC
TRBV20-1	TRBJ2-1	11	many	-	CSARNYNEQFF	TGCAGTGCTAGAAATTACAATGAGCAGTTCTTC
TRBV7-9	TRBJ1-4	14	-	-	CASSLRQGGEKLFF	TGTGCCAGCAGCTTAAGGCAGGGAGGGGAAAAACTGTTTTTT
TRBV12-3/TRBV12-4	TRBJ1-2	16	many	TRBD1	CASSFLSVGRGLGYTF	TGTGCCAGCAGTTTTCTATCCGTCGGCAGGGGGCTCGGCTACACCTTC
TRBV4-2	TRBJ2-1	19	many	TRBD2	CASSQESRTSATTYNEQFF	TGTGCCAGCAGCCAAGAATCACGGACTAGCGCAACAACCTACAATGAGCAGTTCTTC
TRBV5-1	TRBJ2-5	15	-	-	CASSLGSGGKETQYF	TGCGCCAGCAGCTTGGGATCTGGGGGAAAGGAGACCCAGTACTTC
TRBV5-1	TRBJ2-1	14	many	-	CASSPSEITNEQFF	TGCGCCAGCAGCCCCTCAGAGATTACCAATGAGCAGTTCTTC
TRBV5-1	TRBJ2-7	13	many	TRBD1	CASSSTGPYEQYF	TGCGCCAGCAGCTCGACAGGGCCCTACGAGCAGTACTTC
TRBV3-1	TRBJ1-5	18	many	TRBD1	CARITWTGISLRYQPQHF	TGTGCCAGGATAACGTGGACAGGTATTTCGTTAAGATACCAGCCCCAGCATTTT
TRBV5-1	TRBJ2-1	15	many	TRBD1	CATQTGQTSYNEQFF	TGCGCCACCCAGACGGGACAGACTTCCTACAATGAGCAGTTCTTC
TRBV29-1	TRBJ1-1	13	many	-	CSVERTENTEAFF	TGCAGCGTTGAACGGACAGAGAACACTGAAGCTTTCTTT
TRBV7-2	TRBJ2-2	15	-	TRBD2	CASSPPGLALGELFF	TGTGCCAGCAGCCCCCCGGGACTAGCGTTAGGGGAGCTGTTTTTT